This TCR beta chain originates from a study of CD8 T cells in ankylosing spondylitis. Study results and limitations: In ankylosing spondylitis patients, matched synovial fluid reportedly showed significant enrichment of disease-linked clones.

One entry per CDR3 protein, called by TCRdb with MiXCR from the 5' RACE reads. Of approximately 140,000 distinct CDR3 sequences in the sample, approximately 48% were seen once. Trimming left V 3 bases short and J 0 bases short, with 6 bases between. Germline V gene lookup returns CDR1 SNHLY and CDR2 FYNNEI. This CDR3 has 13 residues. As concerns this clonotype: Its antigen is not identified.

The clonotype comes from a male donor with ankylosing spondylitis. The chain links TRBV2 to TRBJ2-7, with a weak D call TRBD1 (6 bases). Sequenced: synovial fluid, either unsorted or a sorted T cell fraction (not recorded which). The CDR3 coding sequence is TGTGCCAGCAGTGAGGGACACTCCTACGAGCAGTACTTC. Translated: CASSEGHSYEQYF.